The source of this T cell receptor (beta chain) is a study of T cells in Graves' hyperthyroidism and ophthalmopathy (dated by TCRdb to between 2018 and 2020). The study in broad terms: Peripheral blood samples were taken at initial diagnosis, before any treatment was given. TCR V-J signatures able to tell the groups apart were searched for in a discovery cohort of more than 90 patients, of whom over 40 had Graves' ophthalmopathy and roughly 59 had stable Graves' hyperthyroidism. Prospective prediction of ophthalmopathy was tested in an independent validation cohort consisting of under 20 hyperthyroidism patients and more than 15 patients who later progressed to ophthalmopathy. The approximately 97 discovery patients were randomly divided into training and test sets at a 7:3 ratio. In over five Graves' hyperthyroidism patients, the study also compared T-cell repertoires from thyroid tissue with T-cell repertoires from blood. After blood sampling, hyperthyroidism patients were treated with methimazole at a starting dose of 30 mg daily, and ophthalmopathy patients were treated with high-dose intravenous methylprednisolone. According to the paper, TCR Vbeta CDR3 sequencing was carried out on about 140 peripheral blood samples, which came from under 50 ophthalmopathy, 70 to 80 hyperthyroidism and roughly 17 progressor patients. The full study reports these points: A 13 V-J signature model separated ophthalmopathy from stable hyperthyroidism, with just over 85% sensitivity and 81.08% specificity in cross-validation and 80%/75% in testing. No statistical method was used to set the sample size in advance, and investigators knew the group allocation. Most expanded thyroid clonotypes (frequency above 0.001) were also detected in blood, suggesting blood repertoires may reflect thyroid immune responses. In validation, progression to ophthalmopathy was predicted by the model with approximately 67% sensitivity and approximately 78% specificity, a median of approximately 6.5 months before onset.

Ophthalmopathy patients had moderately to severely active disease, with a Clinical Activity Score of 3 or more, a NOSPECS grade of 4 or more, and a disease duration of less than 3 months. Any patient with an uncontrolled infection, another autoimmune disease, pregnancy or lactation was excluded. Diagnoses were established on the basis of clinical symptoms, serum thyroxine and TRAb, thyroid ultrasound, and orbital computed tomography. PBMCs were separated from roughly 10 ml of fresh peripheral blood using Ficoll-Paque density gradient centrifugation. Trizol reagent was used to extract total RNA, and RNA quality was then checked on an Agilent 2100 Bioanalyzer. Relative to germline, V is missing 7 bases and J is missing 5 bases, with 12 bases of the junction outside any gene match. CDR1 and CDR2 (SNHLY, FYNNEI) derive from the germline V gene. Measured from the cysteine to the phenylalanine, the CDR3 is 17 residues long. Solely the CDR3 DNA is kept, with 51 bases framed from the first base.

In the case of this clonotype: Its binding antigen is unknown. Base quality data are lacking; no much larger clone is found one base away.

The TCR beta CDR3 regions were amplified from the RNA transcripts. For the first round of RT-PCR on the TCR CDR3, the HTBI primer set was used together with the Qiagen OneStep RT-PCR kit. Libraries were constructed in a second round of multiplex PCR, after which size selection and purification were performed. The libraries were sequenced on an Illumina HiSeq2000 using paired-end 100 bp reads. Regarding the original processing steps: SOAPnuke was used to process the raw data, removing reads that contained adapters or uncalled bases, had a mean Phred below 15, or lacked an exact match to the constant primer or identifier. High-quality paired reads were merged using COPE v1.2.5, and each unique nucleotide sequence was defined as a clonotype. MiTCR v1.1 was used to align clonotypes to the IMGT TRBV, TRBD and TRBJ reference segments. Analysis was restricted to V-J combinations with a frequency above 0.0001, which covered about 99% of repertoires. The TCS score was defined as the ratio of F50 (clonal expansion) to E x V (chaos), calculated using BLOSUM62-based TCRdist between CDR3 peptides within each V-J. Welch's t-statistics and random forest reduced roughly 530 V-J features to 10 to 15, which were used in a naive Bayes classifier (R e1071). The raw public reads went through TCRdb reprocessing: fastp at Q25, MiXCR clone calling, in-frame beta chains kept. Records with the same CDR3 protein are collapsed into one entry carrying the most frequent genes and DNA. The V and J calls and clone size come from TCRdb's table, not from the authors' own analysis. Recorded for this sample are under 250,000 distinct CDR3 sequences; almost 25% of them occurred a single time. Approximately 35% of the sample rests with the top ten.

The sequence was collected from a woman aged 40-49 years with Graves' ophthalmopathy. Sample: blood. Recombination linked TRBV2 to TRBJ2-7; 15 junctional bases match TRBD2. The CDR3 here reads CASTLGLAGGRGNEQYF. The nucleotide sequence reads TGTGCCAGCACGTTGGGACTAGCGGGAGGTCGGGGGAACGAGCAGTACTTC.